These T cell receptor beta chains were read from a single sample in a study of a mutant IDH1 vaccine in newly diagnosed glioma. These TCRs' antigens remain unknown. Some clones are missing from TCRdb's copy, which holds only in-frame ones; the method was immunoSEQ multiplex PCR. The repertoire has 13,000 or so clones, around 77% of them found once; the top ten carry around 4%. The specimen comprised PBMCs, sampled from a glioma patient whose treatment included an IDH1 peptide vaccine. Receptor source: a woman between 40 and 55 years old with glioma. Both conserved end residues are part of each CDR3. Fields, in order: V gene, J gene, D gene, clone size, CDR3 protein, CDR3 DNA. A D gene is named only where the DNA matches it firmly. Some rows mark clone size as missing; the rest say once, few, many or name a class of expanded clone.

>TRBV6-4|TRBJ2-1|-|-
CASSDVLGNEQFF
TGTGCCAGCAGTGACGTATTAGGTAATGAGCAGTTCTTC
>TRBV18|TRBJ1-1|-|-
CASFASNTEAFF
TGTGCCAGCTTCGCCTCGAACACTGAAGCTTTCTTT
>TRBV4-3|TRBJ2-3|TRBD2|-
CASSQDRFLAGNTDTQYF
TGCGCCAGCAGCCAAGATCGTTTCCTAGCGGGAAACACAGATACGCAGTATTTT
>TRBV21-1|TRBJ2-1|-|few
CASSKRSYEQFF
TGTGCCAGCAGCAAACGTAGCTATGAGCAGTTCTTC
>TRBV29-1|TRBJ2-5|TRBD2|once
CSAVGRGEYQETQYF
TGCAGCGCCGTGGGACGGGGGGAGTACCAAGAGACCCAGTACTTC
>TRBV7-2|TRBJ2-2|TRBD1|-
CASRSPTGYTGELFF
TGTGCCAGCAGATCCCCGACAGGGTACACCGGGGAGCTGTTTTTT
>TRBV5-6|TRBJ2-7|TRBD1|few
CASSTDRGLSVQYF
TGTGCCAGCAGCACAGACAGGGGGCTTAGTGTGCAGTACTTC
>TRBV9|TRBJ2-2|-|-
CASSVGLIGARRGMGGTGELFF
TGTGCCAGCAGCGTGGGTCTCATCGGAGCGCGCCGGGGGATGGGTGGTACCGGGGAGCTGTTTTTT
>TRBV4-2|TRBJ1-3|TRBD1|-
CASSLGQGANTIYF
TGTGCCAGCAGCCTCGGACAGGGTGCGAACACCATATATTTT
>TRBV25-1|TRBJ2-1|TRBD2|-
CASSVGGGPYNEQFF
TGTGCCAGCAGTGTCGGGGGGGGACCTTACAATGAGCAGTTCTTC
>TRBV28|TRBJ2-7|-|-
CASSFSTSYEQYF
TGTGCCAGCAGTTTTTCTACCAGCTACGAGCAGTACTTC
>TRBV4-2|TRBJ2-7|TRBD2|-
CASSRGARGGSHEQYF
TGTGCCAGCAGCCGAGGGGCCCGGGGGGGCTCCCACGAGCAGTACTTC
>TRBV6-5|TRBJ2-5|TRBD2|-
CASSRTSGNQETQYF
TGTGCCAGCAGTAGGACTAGCGGGAACCAAGAGACCCAGTACTTC
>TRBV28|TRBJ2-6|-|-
CASNNLVGQLTSGANVLTF
TGTGCCAGCAATAATTTAGTAGGACAGTTGACGTCTGGGGCCAACGTCCTGACTTTC
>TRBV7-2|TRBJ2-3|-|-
CASSPPRGSPDTQYF
TGTGCCAGCAGCCCTCCAAGGGGGTCCCCAGATACGCAGTATTTT
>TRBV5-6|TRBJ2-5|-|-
CASSLPGDETQYF
TGTGCCAGCAGCTTGCCGGGGGATGAGACCCAGTACTTC
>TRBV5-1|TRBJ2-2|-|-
CASSLARTGELFF
TGCGCCAGCAGCTTGGCCCGGACCGGGGAGCTGTTTTTT
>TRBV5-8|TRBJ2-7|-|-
CASSPWGARYEQYF
TGTGCCAGCTCACCGTGGGGGGCGCGGTACGAGCAGTACTTC
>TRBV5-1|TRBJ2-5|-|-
CASSLVLGNNAETQYF
TGCGCCAGCAGCTTGGTATTGGGGAACAATGCGGAGACCCAGTACTTC
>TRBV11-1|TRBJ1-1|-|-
CASSLSTMNTEAFF
TGTGCCAGCAGCTTATCGACCATGAACACTGAAGCTTTCTTT
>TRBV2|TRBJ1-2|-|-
CASSPYENYGYTF
TGTGCCAGCTCCCCGTACGAGAACTATGGCTACACCTTC
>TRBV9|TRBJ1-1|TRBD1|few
CASSLGQVNTEAFF
TGTGCCAGCAGCCTGGGACAGGTGAACACTGAAGCTTTCTTT
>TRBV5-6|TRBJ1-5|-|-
CASSLVGNQPQHF
TGTGCCAGCAGCTTGGTAGGCAATCAGCCCCAGCATTTT
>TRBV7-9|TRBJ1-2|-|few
CASRDQDGYTF
TGTGCCAGCAGGGATCAGGATGGCTACACCTTC
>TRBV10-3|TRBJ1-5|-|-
CAISESSGQPQHF
TGTGCCATCAGTGAGTCGTCGGGCCAGCCCCAGCATTTT
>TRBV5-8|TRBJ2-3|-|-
CASSSTDTQYF
TGTGCCAGCAGCAGCACAGATACGCAGTATTTT
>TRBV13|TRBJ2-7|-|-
CASSDGQGYEQYF
TGTGCCAGCAGCGACGGGCAAGGCTACGAGCAGTACTTC
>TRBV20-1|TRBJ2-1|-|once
CSASHNEQFF
TGCAGTGCTAGCCACAATGAGCAGTTCTTC
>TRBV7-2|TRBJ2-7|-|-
CASNLYWGAEQYF
TGTGCCAGCAACCTGTATTGGGGGGCCGAGCAGTACTTC
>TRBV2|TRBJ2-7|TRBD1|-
CASRDRGLLNYEQYF
TGTGCCAGCAGAGACAGGGGGCTGTTAAACTACGAGCAGTACTTC
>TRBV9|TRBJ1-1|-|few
CASSVDGGTVNTEAFF
TGTGCCAGCAGCGTAGATGGGGGGACCGTGAACACTGAAGCTTTCTTT
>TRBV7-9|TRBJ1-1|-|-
CASSLAQAEAFF
TGTGCCAGCAGCTTAGCTCAGGCCGAAGCTTTCTTT
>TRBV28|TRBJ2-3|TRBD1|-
CASRSLYRGPEGTDTQYF
TGTGCCAGCAGGTCCCTCTACAGGGGGCCGGAGGGCACAGATACGCAGTATTTT
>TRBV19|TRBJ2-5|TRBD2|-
CATSSSGGETQYF
TGTGCCACCTCGTCCAGCGGGGGAGAGACCCAGTACTTC
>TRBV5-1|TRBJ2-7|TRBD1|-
CASSLAGTGAEQYF
TGCGCCAGCAGCTTGGCGGGGACAGGAGCCGAGCAGTACTTC
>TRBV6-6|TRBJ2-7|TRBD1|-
CASGQGNSYEQYF
TGTGCCAGCGGACAGGGGAATTCCTACGAGCAGTACTTC
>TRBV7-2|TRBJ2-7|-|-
CASSGRSHEQYF
TGTGCCAGCAGCGGCCGCAGCCACGAGCAGTACTTC
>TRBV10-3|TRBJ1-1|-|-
CAIRQVTMETEAFF
TGTGCCATCAGGCAGGTGACTATGGAGACTGAAGCTTTCTTT
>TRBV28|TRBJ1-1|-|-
CASSLISGEDTEAFF
TGTGCCAGCAGTTTGATAAGCGGGGAGGACACTGAAGCTTTCTTT
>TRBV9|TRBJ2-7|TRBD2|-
CASSVVASGEYEQYF
TGTGCCAGCAGCGTAGTGGCTAGCGGTGAATACGAGCAGTACTTC
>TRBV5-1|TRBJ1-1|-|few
CASSLTSNTEAFF
TGCGCCAGCAGCTTGACGAGTAACACTGAAGCTTTCTTT
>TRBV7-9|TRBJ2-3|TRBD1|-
CASSIRQGAEDTQYF
TGTGCCAGCAGTATACGACAGGGGGCTGAAGATACGCAGTATTTT
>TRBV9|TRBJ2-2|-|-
CASSVGGGSTGELFF
TGTGCCAGCAGCGTAGGTGGGGGTAGCACCGGGGAGCTGTTTTTT
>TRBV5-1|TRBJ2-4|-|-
CASSVRVRDIQYF
TGCGCCAGCAGCGTCAGGGTAAGGGACATTCAGTACTTC
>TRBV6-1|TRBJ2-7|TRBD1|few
CASSLPRQGIYEQYF
TGTGCCAGCAGTCTACCTCGACAGGGGATCTACGAGCAGTACTTC
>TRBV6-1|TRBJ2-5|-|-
CASRAGGTQETQYF
TGTGCCAGCAGAGCCGGTGGGACCCAAGAGACCCAGTACTTC
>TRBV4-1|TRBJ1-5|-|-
CASSHTQGGPQHF
TGCGCCAGCAGCCATACTCAGGGCGGGCCCCAGCATTTT
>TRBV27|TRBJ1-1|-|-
CASSSRGGGTEAFF
TGTGCCAGCAGTTCAAGGGGGGGCGGCACTGAAGCTTTCTTT
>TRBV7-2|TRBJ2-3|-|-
CASSPRGSDTQYF
TGTGCCAGCAGCCCCCGGGGATCAGATACGCAGTATTTT
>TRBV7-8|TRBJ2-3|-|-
CASSPLGATDTQYF
TGTGCCAGCAGCCCTCTGGGGGCCACAGATACGCAGTATTTT
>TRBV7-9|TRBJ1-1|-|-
CASSQIYGGTEAFF
TGTGCCAGCAGCCAGATTTATGGGGGCACTGAAGCTTTCTTT
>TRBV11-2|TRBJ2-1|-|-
CASSLGGGTYNEQFF
TGTGCCAGCAGCCTCGGGGGAGGGACATACAATGAGCAGTTCTTC
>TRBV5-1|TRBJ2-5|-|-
CASSLVLAETQYF
TGCGCCAGCAGCTTGGTACTAGCCGAGACCCAGTACTTC